This T cell receptor (beta chain) was identified during a study of cytomegalovirus exposure and HLA in healthy donors. Study in general: Early released data had 65 million to 100 million unique TCRs, all coming from HLA-typed donors. Study results and caveats: TCR beta V segments were, for the most part, productive about 87% or about 30% of the time in an earlier analysis. It was confirmed in vitro that a few of the CMV-associated chains were specific for CMV antigens.

Both 60 Vbeta primers and 13 Jbeta primers went into the PCR. Using immunoSEQ multiplex PCR, the repertoire was profiled, and TCRdb retains in-frame clones only, with some absent. The sample lists 150,000 to 170,000 clones, about three quarters occurring once. Worth noting for this clone: Its target is not known.

The donors, nominally healthy at sampling, likely had unrecorded immune exposures. The ends were cut back, 6 bases at V and 2 bases at J, with 15 bases in the middle. Germline values: CDR1 SGHRS, CDR2 YFSETQ. The CDR3 is made up of 14 amino acids. Sequenced sample: PBMCs. V is TRBV5-1 and J is TRBJ2-7; maybe TRBD2 (6 bases). The sequence was obtained from a woman in her 40s in good health and CMV-seronegative. CDR3 region: CASIRGPGAYEQYF. The CDR3 nucleotides are TGCGCCAGCATACGCGGGCCGGGGGCCTACGAGCAGTACTTC.